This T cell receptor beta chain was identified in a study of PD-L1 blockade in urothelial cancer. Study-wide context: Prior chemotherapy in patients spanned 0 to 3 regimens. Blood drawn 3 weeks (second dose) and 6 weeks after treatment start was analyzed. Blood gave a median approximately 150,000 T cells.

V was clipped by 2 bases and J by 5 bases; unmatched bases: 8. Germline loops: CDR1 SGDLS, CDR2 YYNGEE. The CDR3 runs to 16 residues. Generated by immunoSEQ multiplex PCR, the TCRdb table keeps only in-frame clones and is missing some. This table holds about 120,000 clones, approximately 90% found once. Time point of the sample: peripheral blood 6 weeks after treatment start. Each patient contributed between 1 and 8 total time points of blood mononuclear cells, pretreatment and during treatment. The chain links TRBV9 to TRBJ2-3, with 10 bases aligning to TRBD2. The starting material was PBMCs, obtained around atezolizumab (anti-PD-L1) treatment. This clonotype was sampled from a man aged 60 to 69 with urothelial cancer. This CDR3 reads CASSVLAGAALDTQYF. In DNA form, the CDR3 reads TGTGCCAGCAGCGTTCTAGCGGGGGCCGCACTAGATACGCAGTATTTT.